This T cell receptor (beta chain) was documented in a study of regulatory T cells in long-lasting Graves disease (dated by TCRdb to the early 2020s). At the level of the whole study: Patients with newly diagnosed Graves' disease had been on antithyroid drugs for under 3 months. A total of roughly 35 samples underwent TCR sequencing, from 13 patients with persistent Graves' disease and around 20 patients with newly diagnosed Graves' disease. The study was conducted in China and was registered as a clinical trial. Peripheral blood TCR sequencing and RNA sequencing compared persistent Graves' disease patients with newly diagnosed Graves' disease patients.

Here V drops 5 bases and J drops 2 bases, and the junction holds 10 bases not matched to any gene. In the germline V gene, CDR1 corresponds to SGHAT and CDR2 to FQNNGV. The CDR3 covers 16 residues, taking in both the cysteine and the phenylalanine. Only the CDR3 region is kept as DNA, spanning 48 bases read in frame from base 1. Overall study outcomes, separate from this receptor: Sequencing and analysis were restricted to the TCR beta chain. Preferential use of TRBV28, TRBJ1-2 and TRBJ2-5 was observed in persistent disease, whereas TRBV20-1 and TRBJ2-1 were favored in newly diagnosed disease. As a limitation, the authors acknowledged that the small sample size may reduce accuracy. Patients with persistent disease shared more public clonotypes (fewer than 3,000) than newly diagnosed patients did (more than 900). Lower TCR Shannon entropy and fewer highly expanded clones were observed in persistent Graves' disease patients than in newly diagnosed patients, which suggested clonal expansion. Only peripheral blood was studied, because thyroid tissue, the primary lesion, was inaccessible.

Receptor amplification or capture employed multiplex PCR. Sequencing was carried out with an Illumina HiSeq 4000. TCR beta libraries were built with iRepertoire HTBI primers and Arm-PCR amplification of CDR3 regions. Before sequencing, the PCR products went through gel purification. As for the original processing: Gene usage analysis of CDR3 amino acid clonotypes used the roughly 62 TRBV and about 15 TRBJ segments found across samples. COPE and FqMerger were used to merge filtered high-quality paired reads into contigs. BLAST was used to align contigs to the IMGT TRBV, TRBD and TRBJ reference genes, and CDR3 was defined following IMGT. Highly expanded clones were defined as clonotypes with a frequency above 0.1%. Shannon entropy served as the measure of repertoire diversity, while the Gini coefficient captured V-J evenness. A clonotype was considered public if more than one individual shared it. TCRdb passed the public sequencing reads through fastp at Q25 and MiXCR, retaining productive beta sequences. For every CDR3 protein sequence, its rows merge into one entry that carries the most common genes and DNA. The V and J calls shown here were made by TCRdb, not taken from the authors' results. This sample comprises 400,000 to 450,000 distinct CDR3 sequences, roughly 15% of them detected only once. The ten largest clones represent about 11% of the sample.

The time point label for this specimen denotes: newly diagnosed GD, antithyroid drugs for less than 3 months. RNA was extracted from PBMCs in TRIzol for both TCR sequencing and RNA sequencing. The diagnosis of Graves' disease was made according to American Thyroid Association guidelines. Patients for the study were recruited at an endocrinology department in Xi'an, China. Each patient gave approximately 10 milliliters of peripheral blood, collected in an EDTA anticoagulant tube. Ficoll Paque Plus density gradient separation was used to isolate PBMCs, and no further T cell sorting was done. An Agilent 2100 Bioanalyzer and agarose gel were used to assess RNA quality, and a NanoDrop 2000 was used to measure RNA concentration. This clonotype was observed at least ten times. Its antigen remains undetermined. No base qualities exist here, and no much larger clone lies one base off it. These records were also assigned to another study, of T cells in Graves' hyperthyroidism and ophthalmopathy. As the second publication notes: Stable Graves' hyperthyroidism was defined as no progression to ophthalmopathy during 18 months of follow-up. Hyperthyroidism patients were aged 18 to 65 years and newly diagnosed, with disease duration of less than 2 months. Exclusion was applied to patients with uncontrolled infections, other autoimmune diseases, pregnancy or lactation. Diagnoses were established on the basis of clinical symptoms, serum thyroxine and TRAb, thyroid ultrasound, and orbital computed tomography. The TCR CDR3 was subjected to a first round of RT-PCR using the HTBI primer set and the Qiagen OneStep RT-PCR kit. Blood samples also contained most of the expanded thyroid clonotypes (frequency above 0.001), which suggests that blood repertoires may reflect thyroid immune responses. In cross-validation, a model built on a 13 V-J signature told ophthalmopathy apart from stable hyperthyroidism with under 90% sensitivity and approximately 84% specificity, and in testing the same model reached 80%/75%. In validation, the model predicted progression to ophthalmopathy with around 71% sensitivity and about 73% specificity, a median of about 6 months before onset. TCR V-J signatures able to tell the groups apart were searched for in a discovery cohort of 90 to 100 patients, of whom more than 40 had Graves' ophthalmopathy and around 58 had stable Graves' hyperthyroidism. An independent validation cohort of 18 to 20 hyperthyroidism patients and roughly 16 patients who later progressed to ophthalmopathy tested prospective prediction of ophthalmopathy. The 75 to 100 discovery patients were divided at random into training and test sets in a 7:3 ratio. Thyroid tissue and blood T-cell repertoires from roughly six Graves' hyperthyroidism patients were also compared in the study. Once sampling was done, hyperthyroidism patients were given methimazole at a starting dose of 30 mg daily, whereas ophthalmopathy patients were given high-dose intravenous methylprednisolone. Libraries were constructed in a second round of multiplex PCR, after which size selection and purification were performed. Sequencing of the libraries was done on an Illumina HiSeq2000 using paired-end 100 bp reads. SOAPnuke was used to process the raw data, with reads discarded if the reads contained adapters or uncalled bases, had a mean Phred below 15, or lacked an exact constant-primer or identifier match. High-quality paired reads were merged using COPE v1.2.5, and each unique nucleotide sequence was defined as a clonotype. MiTCR v1.1 was used to align the clonotypes against IMGT TRBV, TRBD and TRBJ reference segments. Only V-J combinations with frequency above 0.0001, covering approximately 99% of repertoires, were analysed. A TCS score was defined as the ratio between F50 (clonal expansion) and ExV (chaos), using BLOSUM62-based TCRdist between CDR3 peptides within each V-J. Welch's t-statistics and random forest reduced roughly 530 V-J features to 13, which were used in a naive Bayes classifier (R e1071). Sample size was not statistically predetermined, and blinding of investigators to group allocation was not performed. TCR Vbeta CDR3 sequencing of 140 or so peripheral blood samples (43 ophthalmopathy, 75 to 85 hyperthyroidism and about 17 progressor patients) is reported in the paper.

The specimen comprised peripheral blood mononuclear cells (PBMCs), sampled at new diagnosis, from a patient treated with antithyroid drugs. The chain links TRBV11-2 with TRBJ2-3; TRBD2 fits 7 bases in the junction. The clonotype originates from a woman aged 25 to 39 with Graves disease. Donor details come from another sample of the same person, matched by shared clones. The CDR3 sequence is CASSLNLAADTDTQYF. The DNA reads TGTGCCAGCAGCCTAAACCTAGCGGCGGACACAGATACGCAGTATTTT.